This T cell receptor (beta chain) was documented in a study of OX40 agonist ivuxolimab in advanced cancers. The CDR3 covers 13 residues. CDR1 is SNHLY, CDR2 FYNNEI, per germline. Trimming pared 7 bases from V and 1 base from J, leaving 8 bases between. The table came from immunoSEQ multiplex PCR; TCRdb's copy has only in-frame clones and leaves some out. The repertoire holds about 56,000 clones, with 80% to 90% as singletons. The chain employs TRBV2 and TRBJ1-5; no reliable D call. The receptor's source is an adult with an advanced solid tumor such as melanoma, head and neck, liver or kidney cancer. Material: CD4+ or CD8+ T cells sorted from blood, obtained in a trial of the OX40 agonist ivuxolimab. This CDR3 is CASMDRSNQPQHF. In nucleotides, the CDR3 is TGTGCCAGCATGGATAGAAGCAATCAGCCCCAGCATTTT. The entire variable domain, with the rest obtained from reference TRBV2 and TRBJ1-5, is as follows: EPEVTQTPSHQVTQMGQEVILRCVPISNHLYFYWYRQILGQKVEFLVSFYNNEISEKSEIFDDQFSVERPDGSNFTLKIRSTKLEDSAMYFCASMDRSNQPQHFGDGTRLSIL.